The 9 T cell receptor beta chains given below trace back to one sample, sequenced in a study of T cells after yellow fever vaccination. MiXCR, applied by TCRdb to the 5' RACE reads, yields one record per CDR3 protein. The sample has a few hundred thousand distinct CDR3 sequences; around 6.7% are singletons. The material sequenced was CD4+ T cells sorted from PBMCs, taken on the day of the yellow fever booster vaccination. The receptors were gathered from a man under 40 who received the YFV17D yellow fever vaccine.

This clonotype was counted only a few times. The V call is TRBV19, the J call TRBJ1-5; D gene uncertain. The CDR3 extends over 9 amino acids. From germline, CDR1 is LNHDA and CDR2 SQIVND (reference sequence). The CDR3 region is CADHQPQHF. The CDR3 DNA is TGTGCTGACCATCAGCCCCAGCATTTT.

In its sample, this clonotype was seen a few times. The V gene is TRBV4-2, the J gene TRBJ2-1; D is ambiguous. CDR3 length: 11 amino acids. Between the trimmed V and J ends, which lost 0 bases and 7 bases, there was a span of 1 base. Germline CDR1 is LGHNA and CDR2 is YNFKEQ. The CDR3 coding sequence is TGTGCCAGCAGCCAAGAAAATGAGCAGTTCTTC. Translation gives CASSQENEQFF.

Only a few counts were recorded for this clonotype. CDR3 coding DNA: TGTGCCAGCAGTAATCCGGGACTAGTTATATATGAGCAGTTCTTC. It encodes CASSNPGLVIYEQFF. J is TRBJ2-1 and V is TRBV6-2 or TRBV6-3, with 8 nucleotides matching TRBD2. Germline V lookup: CDR1 MNHEY, CDR2 SVGEGT. The CDR3 length is 15 residues. The junction had 11 bases not matched to a gene; V was cut back by 5 bases and J by 8 bases.

This clonotype was counted only a few times. V gene TRBV28 combines with J gene TRBJ2-2; D gene uncertain. The V gene's germline CDR1 is MDHEN and CDR2 SYDVKM. The CDR3 totals 12 residues. V shed 8 bases and J shed 6 bases, with 10 bases lying between them. The CDR3 nucleotides read TGTGCCAGCTGGACCGGACCCGGGGAGCTGTTTTTT. Encoded protein: CASWTGPGELFF.

This clonotype was seen a handful of times. The chain couples TRBV5-1 to TRBJ2-5, with 12 bases that match TRBD2. The CDR3 is 15 residues long. Germline loops: CDR1 SGHRS, CDR2 YFSETQ. V shed 4 bases, J shed 5 bases, and the junction held 6 bases outside the gene matches. CDR3 residues: CASSNRLAGEETQYF. The CDR3 DNA follows: TGCGCCAGCAGCAACCGACTAGCGGGAGAGGAGACCCAGTACTTC.

There are a few counts of this clonotype. The rearrangement links TRBV19 to TRBJ1-5, with D perhaps TRBD1 (5 bases). The length of the CDR3 is 15 residues. Germline loops: CDR1 LNHDA, CDR2 SQIVND (reference sequence). Deletions cut 3 bases from V and 6 bases from J, with 15 bases between. The CDR3 loop is CASSMRLAGTQPQHF. The CDR3 DNA sequence: TGTGCCAGTAGTATGCGGTTAGCGGGGACTCAGCCCCAGCATTTT.

This clonotype came up many times. The chain joins TRBV11-1 to TRBJ2-7; D gene unclear. The CDR3 covers 12 residues. Germline CDR1 reads SGHAT; CDR2 reads FQDESV (reference sequence). Deletions cut 4 bases from V and 3 bases from J, with 7 bases between. The CDR3 sequence: CASSSVSYEQYF. The DNA for the CDR3 is TGTGCCAGCAGCTCAGTAAGCTACGAGCAGTACTTC.

This clonotype has only a few counts. This rearrangement joins TRBV5-1 to TRBJ2-2, with 9 bases aligning to TRBD2. Germline-derived CDR1 and CDR2 are SGHRS and YFSETQ. The CDR3 is made up of 16 amino acids. V lost 4 bases and J lost 2; bases outside the gene matches: 6. This chain's CDR3 is CASSRSGSANTGELFF. DNA for the CDR3: TGCGCCAGCAGCCGTAGCGGGAGCGCTAACACCGGGGAGCTGTTTTTT.

The rearrangement joins TRBV7-2 to TRBJ2-7, with D unresolved. The ends were cut back, 4 bases at V and 2 bases at J, with 9 bases in the middle. The CDR3 totals 13 residues. Germline values: CDR1 SGHTA, CDR2 FQGNSA. CDR3 sequence: CASSSEPAYEQYF. Written as DNA, the CDR3 is TGTGCCAGCAGCTCTGAACCCGCCTACGAGCAGTACTTC.